This note documents a single T cell receptor beta chain sequence. What this receptor recognizes is not known. Base qualities are not provided; no much larger clone lies one nucleotide away. The entry originates in a study of blood T cell repertoires in COVID-19 (TCRdb year 2020). About the investigation overall: The collaborator samples originated in the United States, Italy and Spain and spanned the acute and convalescent phases of COVID-19. A freely available public database, intended as a resource for researchers studying the immune response to SARS-CoV-2, is where the repertoires were released. The prospective study material was composed of cDNA or gDNA derived from T cells, B-cell-depleted T cells, or PBMCs. HLA class I and class II types, where available, came from metadata supplied by the sample provider rather than from assay-based typing. The dataset comprised deeply sampled blood TCRbeta repertoires from subjects exposed to, actively infected with, or recovered from COVID-19. The samples were drawn from the first 160 participants of the ongoing ImmuneRACE study and from 1,254 subjects provided by 6 global collaborators. Sample metadata almost always included a de-identified subject ID, COVID-19 status, age in years and sex.

TCRbeta CDR3 regions were amplified from genomic DNA using the immunoSEQ Assay, a bias-controlled multiplex PCR. Processing in the source paper ran as follows. Within the assay, amplification of reference gene primers was used to estimate how many nucleated cells each sample contained. Sequence reads were collapsed and filtered to measure the absolute abundance of every unique TCRbeta CDR3 rearrangement. For each sample, productive Simpson clonality was calculated as the square root of Simpson's diversity index over productive rearrangements. Here the immuneACCESS table is served through TCRdb, limited to in-frame sequences with V and J called. Missing clones are a known gap in these copies; in checked studies unresolved V genes cover under half, and the rest lacks a known reason. D and trimming were read from the DNA, whereas the V and J calls and clone size are those reported in that table. The sample table records approximately 200,000 clones; 80% to 90% of these occur just once. Of the sample, 2.5% to 3.5% falls within the top ten clones.

Collaborating institutions collected whole blood in K2EDTA tubes following their own protocols. For TCRbeta analysis, collaborator samples were shipped as frozen whole blood, as isolated PBMCs, or as DNA extracted from either sample type. The full study reports these points: Clinical and demographic metadata were provided uncurated, with the amount varying by source and participant.

The CDR3, cysteine through phenylalanine, is 15 amino acids long. This entry keeps only the CDR3 DNA: 45 bases, framed from base 1. CDR1 is given as DFQATT and CDR2 as SNEGSKA, both from the germline V gene (reference sequence). Trimming takes 3 bases from V and 8 bases from J, and the germline ends sit 20 bases apart. Sample: peripheral blood. Recombination linked TRBV20-1 to TRBJ2-1, and perhaps TRBD2 as D gene, on 6 matching bases. The receptor's source is a man between 60 and 70 years old with acute or convalescent COVID-19. Here is the DNA: TGCAGTGCTAGTACCCCCAATAGGAGGGCTGATGAGCAGTTCTTC. The resulting protein is CSASTPNRRADEQFF.